The 7 T cell receptor beta chains below were found in one sample sequenced in a study of OX40 agonist ivuxolimab in advanced cancers. The data were produced by immunoSEQ multiplex PCR, yet TCRdb's version contains in-frame clones alone and is incomplete. The repertoire consists of 65,000 to 95,000 clones, with around 88% occurring once and the leading ten covering about 0.72%. The material sequenced was CD4+ or CD8+ T cells sorted from blood, taken in a trial of the OX40 agonist ivuxolimab. The receptor set was obtained from an adult with an advanced solid tumor such as melanoma, head and neck, liver or kidney cancer.

J is TRBJ2-2 and V is TRBV6-4, with D perhaps TRBD1 (5 bases). The CDR3 runs to 14 residues. Germline CDR1 MRHNA, CDR2 SNTAGT. V lost 9 bases and J 1 base, leaving 12 bases between the germline ends. CDR3 DNA sequence: TGTGCCAGTAAACTACAGGAGAACACCGGGGAGCTGTTTTTT. Protein sequence: CASKLQENTGELFF.

This chain links TRBV5-1 with TRBJ2-5; 13 bases map to TRBD2. Looked up from germline, CDR1 is SGHRS and CDR2 is YFSETQ. This CDR3 comprises 17 residues. The J segment lost 3 bases and the V segment lost 3 bases, leaving 8 bases of the junction unmatched. The CDR3 sequence: CASSWGLGLAGEETQYF. Written as DNA, the CDR3 is TGCGCCAGCAGCTGGGGCTTAGGACTAGCGGGAGAAGAGACCCAGTACTTC.

This chain joins TRBV7-9 and TRBJ2-7; a possible D gene is TRBD1 (6 bases). CDR1 is SEHNR and CDR2 is FQNEAQ in the germline V gene (reference sequence). The ends were cut back, 5 bases at V and 0 bases at J, with 11 bases in the middle. The CDR3 totals 14 residues. The CDR3, as DNA: TGTGCCAGCAGCACCAGGACAGCCTCCTACGAGCAGTACTTC. Protein: CASSTRTASYEQYF.

The gene calls are TRBV7-2 and TRBJ2-2; TRBD2 matches at 7 bases. CDR3 length: 17 amino acids. In germline, CDR1 is SGHTA, CDR2 FQGNSA. V was clipped by 5 bases and J by 6 bases; unmatched bases: 15. DNA for the CDR3: TGTGCCAGCAGCGCCCTCCCGGGTTCAGGACTAGCCGGGGAGCTGTTTTTT. It is translated as CASSALPGSGLAGELFF. Together with reference TRBV7-2 and TRBJ2-2, the CDR3 gives the full variable domain: GAGVSQSPSNKVTEKGKDVELRCDPISGHTALYWYRQSLGQGLEFLIYFQGNSAPDKSGLPSDRFSAERTGGSVSTLTIQRTQQEDSAVYLCASSALPGSGLAGELFFGEGSRLTVL.

About this clone itself: Other DNA sequences in this sample translate to the same CDR3. V and J are TRBV11-3 and TRBJ2-3; 7 positions agree with TRBD2. The CDR3 totals 14 residues. After removal of 5 bases from V and 1 base from J, the junction contained 3 bases not matched to a gene. The germline V gene has CDR1 SGHNT and CDR2 YENEEA. The CDR3 nucleotides read TGTGCCAGCAGCCCTACTAGCGGCACAGATACGCAGTATTTT. Translation: CASSPTSGTDTQYF.

V usage is TRBV15 and J usage is TRBJ2-5, with D perhaps matching TRBD1 (5 bases). CDR1 LNHNV and CDR2 YYDKDF come from the germline V gene (reference sequence). There are 13 residues in the CDR3. V was pared by 3 bases and J by 4 bases, with 9 bases between. The chain's CDR3 is CATSRPGRETQYF. The CDR3 DNA reads TGTGCCACCAGCAGGCCAGGGCGAGAGACCCAGTACTTC.

The chain is built from TRBV28 and TRBJ2-2; 7 bases match TRBD2. The V segment lost 7 bases and the J segment 2 bases; nucleotides outside the gene matches: 10. Germline V lookup: CDR1 MDHEN, CDR2 SYDVKM. The length of the CDR3 is 16 residues. The CDR3 spells CASINGGTPNTGELFF. The CDR3 bases are TGTGCCAGCATAAACGGGGGGACGCCTAACACCGGGGAGCTGTTTTTT.